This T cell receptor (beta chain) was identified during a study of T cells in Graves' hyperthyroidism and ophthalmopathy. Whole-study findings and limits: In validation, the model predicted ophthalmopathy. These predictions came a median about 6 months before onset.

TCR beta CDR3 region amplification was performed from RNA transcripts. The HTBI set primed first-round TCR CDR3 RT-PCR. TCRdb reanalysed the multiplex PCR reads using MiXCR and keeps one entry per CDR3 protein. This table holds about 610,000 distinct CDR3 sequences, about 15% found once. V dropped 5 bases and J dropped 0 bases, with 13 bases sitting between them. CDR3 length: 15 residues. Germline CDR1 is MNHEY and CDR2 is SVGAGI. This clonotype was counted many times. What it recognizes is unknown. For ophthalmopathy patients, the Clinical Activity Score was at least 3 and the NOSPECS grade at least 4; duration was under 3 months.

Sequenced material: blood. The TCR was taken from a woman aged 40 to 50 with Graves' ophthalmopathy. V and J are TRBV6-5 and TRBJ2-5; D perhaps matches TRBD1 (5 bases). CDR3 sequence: CASSRDSKYQETQYF. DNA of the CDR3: TGTGCCAGCAGTCGCGACAGCAAGTACCAAGAGACCCAGTACTTC.